The rows below give T cell receptor beta chains drawn from one sample of a study of T-cell reconstitution after alpha-beta-depleted transplantation in children. TCRdb analysed the PCR reads with MiXCR anew, one entry per CDR3 protein. The table includes 250,000 to 300,000 distinct CDR3 sequences, roughly 10% detected once. The sequences come from peripheral blood, collected 180 days after TCRalphabeta/CD19-depleted stem cell transplant. The receptors originated from a male patient between 2 and 15 years old who had a stem cell transplant for chronic granulomatous disease, so the T cells may come from the graft donor. Each CDR3 is given without its conserved first and last residue.

v_gene,CDR3aa
TRBV7-8,ASSFTTGTSTHNEQF
TRBV7-7,ASSLERTSPRATGELF
TRBV12-3/TRBV12-4,ASLAIDLNEQF
TRBV2,ASSPGGAGTDTQY
TRBV4-3,ASSQDEGEAFHEQY
TRBV5-1,ASSLASSLAGHNEQF
TRBV19,ASSIWGNTEAF
TRBV7-2,ASSLRGGPYEQY
TRBV20-1,SARDRDRGQETQY
TRBV12-3/TRBV12-4,ASSPPVEGKSSYNEQF